A selection of T cell receptor beta chains follows, all from one sample in a study of CD8 T cells in ankylosing spondylitis. A single record per CDR3 protein comes from TCRdb applying MiXCR to the 5' RACE reads. The table lists fewer than 400,000 distinct CDR3 sequences, 7.5% to 9% of them singletons. The material sequenced was blood, either unsorted or a sorted T cell fraction (not recorded which). These receptors were taken from a male donor with ankylosing spondylitis. Both conserved end residues are part of each CDR3. D genes are given only for firm matches. Not every row has a clone size; where given, it reads once, few, many or a size class.

TRBJ2-1 TRBV7-8 few TRBD2 16 TGTGCCAGCAGCGGCCGGGGCGGGGGTTCCTACAATGAGCAGTTCTTC CASSGRGGGSYNEQFF
TRBJ2-7 TRBV29-1 few TRBD1 12 TGCAGCGTCCTGACAGGGGGTTACGAGCAGTACTTC CSVLTGGYEQYF
TRBJ2-3 TRBV7-2 few NA 14 TGTGCCAGCAGATTAGCAGTGGGCACAGATACGCAGTATTTT CASRLAVGTDTQYF
TRBJ1-5 TRBV6-2/TRBV6-3 NA NA 13 TGTGCCACCCGGGACACTACGGGTCAGCCCCAGCATTTT CATRDTTGQPQHF
TRBJ2-7 TRBV6-2/TRBV6-3 many NA 12 TGTGCCAGCAGTTACTCGAGGTTCGAGCAGTACTTC CASSYSRFEQYF
TRBJ2-1 TRBV5-1 many TRBD2 12 TGCGCCAGCATTGGGGGGGGCAATGAGCAGTTCTTC CASIGGGNEQFF
TRBJ2-2 TRBV5-1 NA NA 16 TGCGCCAGCAGCTTTGGGTGGGAGGCCTACACCGGGGAGCTGTTTTTT CASSFGWEAYTGELFF
TRBJ1-1 TRBV29-1 many NA 11 TGCAGCGTGAACGGACAGTTTGGTACTTTCTTT CSVNGQFGTFF
TRBJ2-7 TRBV7-2 NA TRBD2 15 TGTGCCAGCAGCTTAGTCCTAGCGGGACTCTACGAGCAGTACTTC CASSLVLAGLYEQYF
TRBJ2-3 TRBV5-1 few TRBD2 15 TGCGCCAGCAGCCCGGGACTAGCCCGCACAGATACGCAGTATTTT CASSPGLARTDTQYF
TRBJ2-7 TRBV5-1 many TRBD1 14 TGCGCCAGCAGCTTACCTGGGACAGGGAACGAGCAGTACTTC CASSLPGTGNEQYF
TRBJ2-2 TRBV28 many NA 12 TGTGCCAGCAGTGGAGACACCGGGGAGCTGTTTTTT CASSGDTGELFF
TRBJ2-1 TRBV5-6 NA TRBD2 15 TGTGCCAGCAGCCGCCGACTAGCGGGGCAAAATGAGCAGTTCTTC CASSRRLAGQNEQFF
TRBJ1-1 TRBV13 NA NA 16 TGTGCCAGCAGCCAAAGGACTTGGTTCGAGAACACTGAAGCTTTCTTT CASSQRTWFENTEAFF
TRBJ1-2 TRBV11-2 NA TRBD1 16 TGTGCCAGCAGCTCAACGACAGGGGCGGGGAACTATGGCTACACCTTC CASSSTTGAGNYGYTF
TRBJ1-6 TRBV6-1 many TRBD1 15 TGTGCCAGCGCCAGGAGGGGACAGGGAGAATCACCCCTCCACTTT CASARRGQGESPLHF
TRBJ2-2 TRBV11-3 few NA 13 TGTGCCAGCAGCTGGGGACCGGCCGGGGAGCTGTTTTTT CASSWGPAGELFF
TRBJ1-6 TRBV19 NA NA 14 TGTGCCAGTAGGGCGGGCGCGGGGGATTCACCCCTCCACTTT CASRAGAGDSPLHF
TRBJ2-7 TRBV7-2 NA TRBD2 17 TGTGCCAGCAGCTTAGCGGGACTAGGGAGTTTAAGGTACGAGCAGTACTTC CASSLAGLGSLRYEQYF
TRBJ1-6 TRBV9 many NA 12 TGTGCCAGCAGCGTAGATCGGGGACCCCTCCACTTT CASSVDRGPLHF
TRBJ2-7 TRBV6-2/TRBV6-3 few NA 20 TGTGCCAGCAGCCTAACGAGAGGGGACGTGCGACTATCAAGGCAATCCGAGCAGTACTTC CASSLTRGDVRLSRQSEQYF
TRBJ2-3 TRBV5-1 NA TRBD2 16 TGCGCCAGCAGCCAGTTGACTAGCGGGAACACAGATACGCAGTATTTT CASSQLTSGNTDTQYF
TRBJ2-7 TRBV4-1 many TRBD2 15 TGCGCCAGCAGCCAAGAGCAGCGGGGGCTGTACGAGCAGTACTTC CASSQEQRGLYEQYF
TRBJ1-1 TRBV5-6 NA TRBD1 14 TGTGCCAGCAGCTTTAACAGGGGATCGGCTGAAGCTTTCTTT CASSFNRGSAEAFF